The rows below give T cell receptor beta chains drawn from one sample of a study of blood T cell repertoires in COVID-19. Clones were sequenced by immunoSEQ multiplex PCR, and TCRdb holds only the in-frame ones, with some missing. The sample has 350,000 to 400,000 clones, 88% seen once. The sequencing input was PBMCs or T cells enriched from blood (not recorded which). The source is a woman between 18 and 29 years old who had recovered from COVID-19. Each CDR3 is given with its conserved first and last residue. D genes are given only for firm matches. Size is stated for part of the rows, as once, few or many counts, or as a class when the clone is expanded.

J: TRBJ2-3
D: TRBD1
V: TRBV5-4
size: NA
DNA: TGTGCCAGCACCAGGGGGCCAGATACGCAGTATTTT
CDR3: CASTRGPDTQYF

J: TRBJ1-1
D: TRBD1
V: TRBV5-1
size: once
DNA: TGCGCCAGCAGCTTGAGGCAGGGACAGGGGAGTGAAGCTTTCTTT
CDR3: CASSLRQGQGSEAFF

J: TRBJ2-3
D: TRBD2
V: TRBV7-3
size: NA
DNA: TGTGCCAGCAGCCCAACGGGACTAGCGGGCACAGATACGCAGTATTTT
CDR3: CASSPTGLAGTDTQYF

J: TRBJ1-6
D: NA
V: TRBV2
size: once
DNA: TGTGCCAGCGGTTACAGGGTTGGGGATTCACCCCTCCACTTT
CDR3: CASGYRVGDSPLHF

J: TRBJ1-4
D: NA
V: TRBV19
size: NA
DNA: TGTGCCAGTACCCGCCTAGCAACTAATGAAAAACTGTTTTTT
CDR3: CASTRLATNEKLFF

J: TRBJ1-6
D: NA
V: TRBV2
size: NA
DNA: TGTGCCAGCAGTGATCCGGGGGGAGGTAATTCACCCCTCCACTTT
CDR3: CASSDPGGGNSPLHF

J: TRBJ2-1
D: TRBD2
V: TRBV7-2
size: NA
DNA: TGTGCCAGCAGCTTACTAGCGGACTACAATGAGCAGTTCTTC
CDR3: CASSLLADYNEQFF

J: TRBJ2-1
D: NA
V: TRBV11-2
size: NA
DNA: TGTGCCAGCAGCTTAGCGTATTCTAGCTCCAATGAGCAGTTCTTC
CDR3: CASSLAYSSSNEQFF

J: TRBJ1-5
D: NA
V: TRBV5-3
size: NA
DNA: TGTGCCAGAAAGGCCCTACACAACAGGGCTCTGTCGAGCAATCAGCCCCAGCATTTT
CDR3: CARKALHNRALSSNQPQHF

J: TRBJ2-6
D: TRBD1
V: TRBV13
size: NA
DNA: TGTGCCAGCAGCTTAGGGGTGACAGGGCCTGGGGCCAACGTCCTGACTTTC
CDR3: CASSLGVTGPGANVLTF

J: TRBJ1-1
D: NA
V: TRBV3-1/TRBV3-2
size: NA
DNA: TGTGCCAGCAGCCAACGGACAGCGATGAACACTGAAGCTTTCTTT
CDR3: CASSQRTAMNTEAFF

J: TRBJ2-3
D: TRBD2
V: TRBV10-3
size: few
DNA: TGTGCCATCAGTGGAGGGACTAGCGGTAGCACAGATACGCAGTATTTT
CDR3: CAISGGTSGSTDTQYF

J: TRBJ1-1
D: NA
V: TRBV12-3/TRBV12-4
size: NA
DNA: TGTGCCAGCAGTTTAGGGACCGGGACAGAAGCTTTCTTT
CDR3: CASSLGTGTEAFF

J: TRBJ2-7
D: TRBD2
V: TRBV10-3
size: once
DNA: TGTGCCACTACCCGACTAGCGGCCCGGGACGAGCAGTACTTC
CDR3: CATTRLAARDEQYF